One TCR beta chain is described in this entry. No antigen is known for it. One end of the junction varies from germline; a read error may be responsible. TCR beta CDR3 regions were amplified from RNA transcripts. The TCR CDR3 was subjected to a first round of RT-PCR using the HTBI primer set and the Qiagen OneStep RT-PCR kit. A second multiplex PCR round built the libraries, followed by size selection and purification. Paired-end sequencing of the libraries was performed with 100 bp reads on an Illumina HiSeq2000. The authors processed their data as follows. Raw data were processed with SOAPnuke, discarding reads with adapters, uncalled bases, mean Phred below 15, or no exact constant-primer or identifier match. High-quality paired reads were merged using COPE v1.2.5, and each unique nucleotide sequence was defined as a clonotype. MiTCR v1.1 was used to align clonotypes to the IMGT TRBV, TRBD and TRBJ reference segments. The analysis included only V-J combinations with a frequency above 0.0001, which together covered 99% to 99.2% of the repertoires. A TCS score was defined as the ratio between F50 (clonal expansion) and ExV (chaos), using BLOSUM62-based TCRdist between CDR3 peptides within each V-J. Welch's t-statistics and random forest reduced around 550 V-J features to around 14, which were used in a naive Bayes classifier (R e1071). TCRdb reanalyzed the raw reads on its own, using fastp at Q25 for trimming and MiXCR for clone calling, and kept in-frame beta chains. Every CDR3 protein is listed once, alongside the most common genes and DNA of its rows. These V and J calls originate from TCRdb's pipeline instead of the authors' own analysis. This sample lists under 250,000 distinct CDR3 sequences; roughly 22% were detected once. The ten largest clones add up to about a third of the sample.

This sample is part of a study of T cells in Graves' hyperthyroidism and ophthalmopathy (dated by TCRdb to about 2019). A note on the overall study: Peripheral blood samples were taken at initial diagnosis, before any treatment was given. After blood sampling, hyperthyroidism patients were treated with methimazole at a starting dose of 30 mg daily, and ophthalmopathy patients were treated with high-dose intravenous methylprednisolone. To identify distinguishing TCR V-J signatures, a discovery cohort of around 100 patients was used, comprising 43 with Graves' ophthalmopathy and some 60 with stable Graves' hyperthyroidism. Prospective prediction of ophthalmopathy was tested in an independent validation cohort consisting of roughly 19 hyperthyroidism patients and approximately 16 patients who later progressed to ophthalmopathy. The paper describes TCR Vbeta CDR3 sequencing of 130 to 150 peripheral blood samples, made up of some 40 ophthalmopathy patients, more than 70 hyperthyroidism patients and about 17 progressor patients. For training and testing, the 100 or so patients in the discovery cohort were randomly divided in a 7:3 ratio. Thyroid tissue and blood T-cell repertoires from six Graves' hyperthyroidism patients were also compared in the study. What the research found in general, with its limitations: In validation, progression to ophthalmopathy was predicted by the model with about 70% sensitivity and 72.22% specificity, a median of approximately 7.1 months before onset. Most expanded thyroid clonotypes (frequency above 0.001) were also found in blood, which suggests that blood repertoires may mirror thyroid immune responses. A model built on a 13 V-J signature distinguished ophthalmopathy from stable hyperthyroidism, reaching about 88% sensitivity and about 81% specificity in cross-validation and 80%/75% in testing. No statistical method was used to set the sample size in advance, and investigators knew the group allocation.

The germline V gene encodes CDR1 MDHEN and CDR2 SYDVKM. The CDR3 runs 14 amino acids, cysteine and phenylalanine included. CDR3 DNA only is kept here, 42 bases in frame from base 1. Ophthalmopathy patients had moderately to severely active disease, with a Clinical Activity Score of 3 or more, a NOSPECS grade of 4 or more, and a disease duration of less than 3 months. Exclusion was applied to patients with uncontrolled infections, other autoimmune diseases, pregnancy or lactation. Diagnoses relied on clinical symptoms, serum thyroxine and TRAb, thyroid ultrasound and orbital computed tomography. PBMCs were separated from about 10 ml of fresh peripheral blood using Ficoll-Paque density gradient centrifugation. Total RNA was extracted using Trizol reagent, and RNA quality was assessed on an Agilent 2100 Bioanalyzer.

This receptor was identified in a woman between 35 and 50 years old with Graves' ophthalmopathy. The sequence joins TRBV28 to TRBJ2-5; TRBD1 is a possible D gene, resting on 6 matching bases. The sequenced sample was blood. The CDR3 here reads CATTRGQGSMAQCF. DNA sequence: TGTGCCACTACCCGAGGTCAGGGGAGTATGGCCCAGTGCTTC.